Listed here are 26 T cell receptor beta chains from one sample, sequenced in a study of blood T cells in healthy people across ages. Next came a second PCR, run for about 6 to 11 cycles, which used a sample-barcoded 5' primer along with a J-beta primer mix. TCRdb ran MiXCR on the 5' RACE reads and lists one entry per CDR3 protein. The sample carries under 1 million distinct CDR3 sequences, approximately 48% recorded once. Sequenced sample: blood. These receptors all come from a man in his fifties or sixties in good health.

CDR3 region: CASSTQGFQPQHF. In nucleotides, the CDR3 is TGTGCCAGCAGTACACAGGGTTTTCAGCCCCAGCATTTT. The chain combines TRBV12-3 or TRBV12-4 with TRBJ1-5; perhaps TRBD1 as D (6 bases). The CDR3 covers 13 residues. V shed 5 bases and J shed 6 bases, with 11 bases lying between them.

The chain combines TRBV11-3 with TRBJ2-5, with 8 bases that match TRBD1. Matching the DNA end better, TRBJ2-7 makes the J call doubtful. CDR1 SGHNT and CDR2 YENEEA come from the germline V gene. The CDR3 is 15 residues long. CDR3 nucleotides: TGTGCCAGCAGCCCCGGACAGGGTCTAGTCGACGAGCAGTACTTC. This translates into CASSPGQGLVDEQYF.

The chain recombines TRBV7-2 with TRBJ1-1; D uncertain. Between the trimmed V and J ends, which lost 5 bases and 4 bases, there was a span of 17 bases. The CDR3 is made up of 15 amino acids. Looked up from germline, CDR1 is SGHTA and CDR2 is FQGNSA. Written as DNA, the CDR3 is TGTGCCAGCAGCGCATCCCAGTTGAGGAGCACTGAAGCTTTCTTT. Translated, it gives CASSASQLRSTEAFF.

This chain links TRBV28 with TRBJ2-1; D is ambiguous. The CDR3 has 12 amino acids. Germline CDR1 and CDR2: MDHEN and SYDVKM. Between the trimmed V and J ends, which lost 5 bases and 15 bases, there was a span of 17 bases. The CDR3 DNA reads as TGTGCCAGCAGTCCCCCGAATAGGTCCTCGTTCTTC. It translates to CASSPPNRSSFF.

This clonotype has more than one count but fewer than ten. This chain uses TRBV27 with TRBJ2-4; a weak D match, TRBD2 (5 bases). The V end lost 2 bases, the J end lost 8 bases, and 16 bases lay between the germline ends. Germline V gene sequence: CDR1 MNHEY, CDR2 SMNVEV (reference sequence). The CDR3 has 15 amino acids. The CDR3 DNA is TGTGCCAGCAGTTTAACCCGGGCTAGCCGCGACATTCAGTACTTC. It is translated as CASSLTRASRDIQYF.

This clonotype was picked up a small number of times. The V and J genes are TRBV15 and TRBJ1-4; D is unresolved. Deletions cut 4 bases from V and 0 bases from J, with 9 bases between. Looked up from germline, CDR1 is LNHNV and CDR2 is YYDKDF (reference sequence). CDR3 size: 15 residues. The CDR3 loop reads CATSTLGATNEKLFF. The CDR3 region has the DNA TGTGCCACCAGCACCCTCGGGGCAACTAATGAAAAACTGTTTTTT.

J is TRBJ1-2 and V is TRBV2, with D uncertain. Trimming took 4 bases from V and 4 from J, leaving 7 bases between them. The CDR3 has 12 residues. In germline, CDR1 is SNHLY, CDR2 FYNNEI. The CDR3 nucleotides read TGTGCCAGCAGTGCCGGGATCTATGGCTACACCTTC. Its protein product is CASSAGIYGYTF.

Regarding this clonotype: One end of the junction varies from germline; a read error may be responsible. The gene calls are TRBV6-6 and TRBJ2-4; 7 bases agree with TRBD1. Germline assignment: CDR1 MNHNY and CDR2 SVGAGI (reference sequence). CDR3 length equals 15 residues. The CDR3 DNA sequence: TGTGCCAGCAGCCGGGACAGAGGGGCCAAAAACATTCGGTACTTC. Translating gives CASSRDRGAKNIRYF.

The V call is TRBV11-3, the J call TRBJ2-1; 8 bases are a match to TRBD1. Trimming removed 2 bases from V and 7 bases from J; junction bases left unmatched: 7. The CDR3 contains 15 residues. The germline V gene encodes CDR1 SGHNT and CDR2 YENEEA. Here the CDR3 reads CASSLYPRQGNEQFF. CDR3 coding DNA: TGTGCCAGCAGCTTATACCCGAGACAGGGGAATGAGCAGTTCTTC.

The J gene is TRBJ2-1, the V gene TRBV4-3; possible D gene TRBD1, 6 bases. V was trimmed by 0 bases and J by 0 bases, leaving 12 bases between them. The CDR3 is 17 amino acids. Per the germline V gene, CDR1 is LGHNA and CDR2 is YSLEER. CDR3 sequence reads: CASSQEPGESSYNEQFF. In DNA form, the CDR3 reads TGCGCCAGCAGCCAAGAACCAGGGGAAAGCTCCTACAATGAGCAGTTCTTC.

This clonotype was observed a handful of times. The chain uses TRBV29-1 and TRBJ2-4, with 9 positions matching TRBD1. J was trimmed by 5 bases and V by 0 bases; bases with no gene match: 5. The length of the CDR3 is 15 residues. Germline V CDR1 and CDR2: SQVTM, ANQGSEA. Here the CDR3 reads CSVEDDRGFENIQYF. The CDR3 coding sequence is TGCAGCGTTGAAGACGACAGGGGGTTCGAAAACATTCAGTACTTC.

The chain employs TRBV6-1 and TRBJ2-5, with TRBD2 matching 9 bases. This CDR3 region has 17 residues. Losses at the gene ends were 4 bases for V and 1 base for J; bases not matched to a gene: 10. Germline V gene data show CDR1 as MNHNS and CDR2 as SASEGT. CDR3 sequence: CASSAPFSGGTQETQYF. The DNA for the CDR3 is TGTGCCAGCAGTGCCCCTTTTAGCGGGGGAACCCAAGAGACCCAGTACTTC.

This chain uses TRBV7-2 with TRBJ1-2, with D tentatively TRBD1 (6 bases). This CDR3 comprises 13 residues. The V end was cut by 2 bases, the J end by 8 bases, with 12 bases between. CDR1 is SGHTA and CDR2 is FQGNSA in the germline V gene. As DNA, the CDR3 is TGTGCCAGCAGCTTACGGGGGGCGAGGGGCTACACCTTC. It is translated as CASSLRGARGYTF.

The CDR3 bases are TGTGCCAGCAGGCCGACAGCCTATAGCAATCAGCCCCAGCATTTT. It codes for CASRPTAYSNQPQHF. The V call is TRBV2, the J call TRBJ1-5; D may be TRBD1 (5 bases). From germline, CDR1 is SNHLY and CDR2 FYNNEI. The CDR3 is 15 residues long. V gave up 6 bases and J gave up 0 bases, with 12 bases separating them.

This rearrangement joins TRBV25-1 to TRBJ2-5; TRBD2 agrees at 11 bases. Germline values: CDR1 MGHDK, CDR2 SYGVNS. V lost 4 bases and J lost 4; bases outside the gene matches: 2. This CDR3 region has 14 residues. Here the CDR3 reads CASSAGTSGETQYF. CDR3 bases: TGTGCCAGCAGTGCCGGGACTAGCGGAGAGACCCAGTACTTC.

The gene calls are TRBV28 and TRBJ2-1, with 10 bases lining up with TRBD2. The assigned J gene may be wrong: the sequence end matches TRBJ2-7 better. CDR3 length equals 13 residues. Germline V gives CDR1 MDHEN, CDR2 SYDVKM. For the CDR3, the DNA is TGTGCCGCTAGCGGGGGCTCCTACAATGAGCAGTACTTC. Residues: CAASGGSYNEQYF.

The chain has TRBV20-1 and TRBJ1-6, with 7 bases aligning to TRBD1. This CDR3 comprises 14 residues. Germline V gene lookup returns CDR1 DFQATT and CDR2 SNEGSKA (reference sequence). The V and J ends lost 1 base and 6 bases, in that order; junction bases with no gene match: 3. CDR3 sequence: CSARVNRGNSPLHF. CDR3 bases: TGCAGTGCTAGAGTTAACAGGGGTAATTCACCCCTCCACTTT.

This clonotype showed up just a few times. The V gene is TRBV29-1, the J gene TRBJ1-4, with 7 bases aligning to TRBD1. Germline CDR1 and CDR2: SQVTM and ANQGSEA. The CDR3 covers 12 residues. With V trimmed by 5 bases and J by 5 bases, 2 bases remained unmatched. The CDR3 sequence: CSVSGQNEKLFF. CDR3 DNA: TGCAGCGTTTCGGGACAGAATGAAAAACTGTTTTTT.

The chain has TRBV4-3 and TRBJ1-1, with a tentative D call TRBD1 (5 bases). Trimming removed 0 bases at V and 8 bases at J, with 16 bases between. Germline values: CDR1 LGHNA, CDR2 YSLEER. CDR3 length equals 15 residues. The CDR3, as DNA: TGCGCCAGCAGCCAAGATTTAATCAGGGCTACAGAAGCTTTCTTT. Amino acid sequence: CASSQDLIRATEAFF.

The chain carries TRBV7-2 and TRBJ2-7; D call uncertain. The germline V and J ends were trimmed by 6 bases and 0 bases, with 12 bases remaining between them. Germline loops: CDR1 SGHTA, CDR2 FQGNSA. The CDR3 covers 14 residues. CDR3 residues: CASSPKGTSYEQYF. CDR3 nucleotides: TGTGCCAGCAGTCCCAAGGGTACCTCCTACGAGCAGTACTTC.

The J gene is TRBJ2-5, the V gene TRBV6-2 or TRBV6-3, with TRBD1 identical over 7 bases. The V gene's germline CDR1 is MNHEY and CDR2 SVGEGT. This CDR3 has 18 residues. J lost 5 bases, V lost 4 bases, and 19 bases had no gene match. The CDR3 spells CASSSFPPGTARMETQYF. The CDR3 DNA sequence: TGTGCCAGCAGTTCTTTCCCCCCGGGGACAGCGAGAATGGAGACCCAGTACTTC.

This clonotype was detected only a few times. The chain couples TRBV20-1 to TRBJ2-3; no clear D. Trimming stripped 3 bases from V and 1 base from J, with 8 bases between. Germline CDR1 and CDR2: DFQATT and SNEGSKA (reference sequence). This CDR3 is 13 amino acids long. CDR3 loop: CSASERRTDTQYF. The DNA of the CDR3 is TGCAGTGCTAGTGAAAGGCGCACAGATACGCAGTATTTT.

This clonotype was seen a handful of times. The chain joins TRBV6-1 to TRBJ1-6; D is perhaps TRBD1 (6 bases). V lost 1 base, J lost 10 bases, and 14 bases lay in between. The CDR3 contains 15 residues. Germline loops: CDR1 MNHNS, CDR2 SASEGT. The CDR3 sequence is CASSEVQGLGSPLHF. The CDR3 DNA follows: TGTGCCAGCAGTGAAGTGCAGGGGCTAGGATCACCCCTCCACTTT.

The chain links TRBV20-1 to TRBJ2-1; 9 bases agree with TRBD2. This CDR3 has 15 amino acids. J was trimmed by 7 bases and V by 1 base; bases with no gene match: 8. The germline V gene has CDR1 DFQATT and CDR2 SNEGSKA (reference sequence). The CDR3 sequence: CSARGAGGDLNEQFF. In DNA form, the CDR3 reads TGCAGTGCTAGAGGAGCGGGAGGAGATTTGAATGAGCAGTTCTTC.

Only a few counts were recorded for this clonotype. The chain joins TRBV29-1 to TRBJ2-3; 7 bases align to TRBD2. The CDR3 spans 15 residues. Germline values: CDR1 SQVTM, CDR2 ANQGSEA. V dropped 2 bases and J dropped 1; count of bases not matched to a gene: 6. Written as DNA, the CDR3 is TGCAGCGTTGAAACGATGGCGGGGGGCACAGATACGCAGTATTTT. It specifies CSVETMAGGTDTQYF.

This chain's CDR3 is CSARDLSPYEQYF. CDR3 bases: TGCAGTGCTAGAGATCTGTCCCCCTACGAGCAGTACTTC. This chain joins TRBV20-1 and TRBJ2-7, with D hard to call. Germline V gene sequence: CDR1 DFQATT, CDR2 SNEGSKA (reference sequence). This CDR3 comprises 13 residues. V was trimmed by 0 bases and J by 2 bases, leaving 8 bases between them.